Presented here are 7 T cell receptor beta chains from one specimen sequenced in a study of blood T cell repertoires in COVID-19. Measured with immunoSEQ multiplex PCR; TCRdb has only the in-frame clones, and not every one. The sample carries 200,000 to 300,000 clones, around 89% recorded once. Sequenced sample: peripheral blood. All receptors derive from a man aged 55 to 69 who had recovered from COVID-19.

The rearrangement joins TRBV2 to TRBJ2-1; TRBD2 aligns across 12 bases. The CDR3 covers 17 residues. Germline values: CDR1 SNHLY, CDR2 FYNNEI. Trimming cost V 4 bases and J 8 bases; bases outside gene matches: 12. The CDR3 loop reads CASSVGLAGPWGDEQFF. The CDR3 bases are TGTGCCAGCAGTGTAGGACTAGCGGGGCCATGGGGGGATGAGCAGTTCTTC. Full variable domain (missing parts from reference TRBV2 and TRBJ2-1): EPEVTQTPSHQVTQMGQEVILRCVPISNHLYFYWYRQILGQKVEFLVSFYNNEISEKSEIFDDQFSVERPDGSNFTLKIRSTKLEDSAMYFCASSVGLAGPWGDEQFFGPGTRLTVL.

The gene calls are TRBV7-6 and TRBJ1-3; a weak D match, TRBD1 (5 bases). From germline, CDR1 is SGHVS and CDR2 FNYEAQ. V dropped 5 bases and J dropped 4 bases, with 18 bases sitting between them. The length of the CDR3 is 16 residues. The DNA for the CDR3 is TGTGCCAGCAGCCCTCGAACGGAGGGGATCGGAAACACCATATATTTT. It is translated as CASSPRTEGIGNTIYF.

This clone was found once. The CDR3 is CASSLPGGGGSYGYTF. The CDR3 DNA follows: TGTGCCAGCAGTTTGCCCGGGGGTGGTGGCAGCTATGGCTACACCTTC. V and J are TRBV5-4 and TRBJ1-2; tentative D call: TRBD1 (5 bases). The CDR3 length is 16 residues. CDR1 SGHNT and CDR2 YYREEE come from the germline V gene (reference sequence). V lost 5 bases and J 4 bases, leaving 21 bases between the germline ends.

The chain recombines TRBV14 with TRBJ1-2, with TRBD1 as a possible D gene (6 bases). The CDR3 runs to 17 residues. Deletions cut 0 bases from V and 4 bases from J, with 18 bases between. The germline gives CDR1 SGHDN, CDR2 FVKESK. The CDR3 reads CASSQDPLGAGSYGYTF. The DNA for the CDR3 is TGTGCCAGCAGCCAAGACCCCCTGGGGGCAGGCAGCTATGGCTACACCTTC. Full variable domain (remainder filled in from reference TRBV14 and TRBJ1-2): EAGVTQFPSHSVIEKGQTVTLRCDPISGHDNLYWYRRVMGKEIKFLLHFVKESKQDESGMPNNRFLAERTGGTYSTLKVQPAELEDSGVYFCASSQDPLGAGSYGYTFGSGTRLTVV.

The chain uses TRBV15 and TRBJ1-5, with D maybe TRBD1 (5 bases). The ends were cut back, 0 bases at V and 5 bases at J, with 17 bases in the middle. CDR3 length: 17 amino acids. Germline assignment: CDR1 LNHNV and CDR2 YYDKDF (reference sequence). CDR3 bases: TGTGCCACCAGCAGAGATCGCGGACAAGCCTCCTATCAGCCCCAGCATTTT. Residues: CATSRDRGQASYQPQHF. Drawing the rest from reference TRBV15 and TRBJ1-5, the complete variable domain is DAMVIQNPRYQVTQFGKPVTLSCSQTLNHNVMYWYQQKSSQAPKLLFHYYDKDFNNEADTPDNFQSRRPNTSFCFLDIRSPGLGDTAMYLCATSRDRGQASYQPQHFGDGTRLSIL.

The genes are TRBV6-5 and TRBJ1-2; D perhaps matches TRBD1 (5 bases). V lost 5 bases and J 4 bases, leaving 11 bases between the germline ends. This CDR3 has 13 residues. The germline V gene encodes CDR1 MNHEY and CDR2 SVGAGI. The CDR3 nucleotides are TGTGCCAGCAGTAGGGTAGGGGTCTATGGCTACACCTTC. Residues: CASSRVGVYGYTF.

This chain connects TRBV5-4 to TRBJ1-1; D is uncertain. Trimming cost V 5 bases and J 1 base, with 9 bases left between them. CDR1 SGHNT and CDR2 YYREEE come from the germline V gene (reference sequence). The CDR3 loop spans 13 amino acids. In DNA, the CDR3 is TGTGCCAGCAGTTACGACACGAACACTGAAGCTTTCTTT. It yields the protein CASSYDTNTEAFF.